A single sample is the source of the 14 T cell receptor beta chains below, sequenced in a study of cytomegalovirus exposure and HLA in healthy donors. 13 Jbeta primers and 60 Vbeta primers were used for the PCR. Profiling relied on immunoSEQ multiplex PCR, and the TCRdb table lists in-frame clones only, not all of them. The sample records some 110,000 clones, over 60% being singletons. Sample: PBMCs. The receptors shown here come from a woman in her forties in good health and CMV-seropositive.

The V call is TRBV6-1, the J call TRBJ1-5, with 9 bases matching TRBD1. This CDR3 is built from 15 residues. V was pared by 6 bases and J by 0 bases, with 3 bases of the junction left unmatched. Germline loops: CDR1 MNHNS, CDR2 SASEGT. As DNA, the CDR3 is TGTGCCAGCAGCCGGGACAGGGCTAGCAATCAGCCCCAGCATTTT. It translates to CASSRDRASNQPQHF.

J is TRBJ2-3 and V is TRBV5-1; TRBD2 matches 8 bases. Germline values: CDR1 SGHRS, CDR2 YFSETQ. This CDR3 is built from 16 residues. The V and J ends lost 5 bases and 4 bases, in that order; junction bases with no gene match: 12. In DNA form, the CDR3 reads TGCGCCAGCAGACCGAATCCGGGAGGGCGGGCAGATACGCAGTATTTT. Amino acids: CASRPNPGGRADTQYF.

The CDR3 region is CASSEARNTEAFF. CDR3 DNA sequence: TGTGCCAGCAGTGAAGCTAGGAATACTGAAGCTTTCTTT. V and J are TRBV6-5 and TRBJ1-1; D remains ambiguous. Germline CDR1 MNHEY, CDR2 SVGAGI. The CDR3 loop spans 13 amino acids. V was cut by 5 bases and J by 5 bases, with 12 bases left in between.

This clone was seen more than once but under ten times. The chain is built from TRBV11-2 and TRBJ2-6; the D is unclear. This CDR3 spans 15 amino acids. Trimming removed 1 base at V and 0 bases at J, with 4 bases between. In germline, CDR1 is SGHAT, CDR2 FQNNGV. CDR3 loop: CASSLGPSGANVLTF. The CDR3 region has the DNA TGTGCCAGCAGCTTAGGGCCCTCTGGGGCCAACGTCCTGACTTTC. Variable domain in full (rest from reference TRBV11-2 and TRBJ2-6): EAGVAQSPRYKIIEKRQSVAFWCNPISGHATLYWYQQILGQGPKLLIQFQNNGVVDDSQLPKDRFSAERLKGVDSTLKIQPAKLEDSAVYLCASSLGPSGANVLTFGAGSRLTVL.

The chain recombines TRBV7-9 with TRBJ1-1; a weak D match, TRBD1 (6 bases). Per the germline V gene, CDR1 is SEHNR and CDR2 is FQNEAQ (reference sequence). CDR3 length: 14 amino acids. V gave up 7 bases and J gave up 1 base, with 13 bases separating them. This CDR3 reads CASTSGQPNTEAFF. CDR3 DNA: TGTGCCAGCACCTCGGGACAACCGAACACTGAAGCTTTCTTT.

The chain employs TRBV7-9 and TRBJ1-5; 7 bases line up with TRBD1. From germline, CDR1 is SEHNR and CDR2 FQNEAQ (reference sequence). The CDR3 spans 14 residues. With 4 bases clipped from V and 6 bases from J, the junction kept 6 bases outside the gene matches. The CDR3 sequence: CASSSDRVGQPQHF. CDR3 DNA: TGTGCCAGCAGCTCTGACAGGGTCGGTCAGCCCCAGCATTTT.

The chain employs TRBV6-5 and TRBJ1-1; the D is unclear. The CDR3 extends over 13 amino acids. Deletions cut 4 bases from V and 7 bases from J, with 13 bases between. Germline CDR1 MNHEY, CDR2 SVGAGI. The CDR3 loop is CASSSGLLREAFF. The DNA for the CDR3 is TGTGCCAGCAGTTCCGGACTCTTGCGTGAAGCTTTCTTT.

J is TRBJ2-7 and V is TRBV10-1; TRBD2 matches 13 bases. The CDR3 loop spans 19 amino acids. Germline V gene lookup returns CDR1 WNHNN and CDR2 SYGVQD (reference sequence). V was clipped by 8 bases and J by 3 bases; unmatched bases: 19. The CDR3 DNA sequence: TGCGCCAGCTCCAACCCCTCTTTTGGACTAGCGGGAGATTTCTACGAGCAGTACTTC. Translation: CASSNPSFGLAGDFYEQYF.

This chain uses TRBV5-1 with TRBJ2-1; D is unclear. V was pared by 0 bases and J by 0 bases, with 13 bases between. Germline V gene data show CDR1 as SGHRS and CDR2 as YFSETQ. This CDR3 is 17 amino acids long. In DNA, the CDR3 is TGCGCCAGCAGCTTGGGGAATGCGGTTAGCTCCTACAATGAGCAGTTCTTC. It is translated as CASSLGNAVSSYNEQFF. The variable domain in full, completed from reference TRBV5-1 and TRBJ2-1, reads KAGVTQTPRYLIKTRGQQVTLSCSPISGHRSVSWYQQTPGQGLQFLFEYFSETQRNKGNFPGRFSGRQFSNSRSEMNVSTLELGDSALYLCASSLGNAVSSYNEQFFGPGTRLTVL.

The V call is TRBV5-6, the J call TRBJ2-4; D not certain. Germline lookup yields CDR1 SGHDT and CDR2 YYEEEE. The CDR3 runs to 12 residues. V lost 2 bases and J lost 4, with 4 bases in between. CDR3 amino acids: CASSFGKNIQYF. In DNA, the CDR3 is TGTGCCAGCAGCTTCGGGAAAAACATTCAGTACTTC.

V gene TRBV5-4 combines with J gene TRBJ1-3, with 8 bases that match TRBD1. Losses at the gene ends were 5 bases for V and 1 base for J; bases not matched to a gene: 5. The CDR3 covers 15 residues. Per germline, CDR1 SGHNT and CDR2 YYREEE (reference sequence). CDR3: CASSRQGSSGNTIYF. The DNA for the CDR3 is TGTGCCAGCAGTAGACAGGGGTCTTCTGGAAACACCATATATTTT.

The J gene is TRBJ1-2, the V gene TRBV5-1; D call uncertain. This CDR3 region has 15 residues. V was trimmed by 3 bases and J by 2 bases, leaving 14 bases between them. In germline, CDR1 is SGHRS, CDR2 YFSETQ. CDR3 loop: CASSSGSGGNYGYTF. CDR3 bases: TGCGCCAGCAGCTCGGGGTCGGGAGGGAACTATGGCTACACCTTC. Full variable domain (remainder filled in from reference TRBV5-1 and TRBJ1-2): KAGVTQTPRYLIKTRGQQVTLSCSPISGHRSVSWYQQTPGQGLQFLFEYFSETQRNKGNFPGRFSGRQFSNSRSEMNVSTLELGDSALYLCASSSGSGGNYGYTFGSGTRLTVV.

The rearrangement links TRBV19 to TRBJ1-5; D not certain. The CDR3 has 15 amino acids. The germline V gene encodes CDR1 LNHDA and CDR2 SQIVND (reference sequence). Trimming pared 1 base from V and 1 base from J, leaving 8 bases between. CDR3 protein: CASSIGPGSNQPQHF. The CDR3 bases are TGTGCCAGTAGTATAGGACCCGGGAGCAATCAGCCCCAGCATTTT.

The CDR3 nucleotides are TGTGCCTGGAGTAGAGCTACTAACGCCGGGGAGCTGTTTTTT. As protein: CAWSRATNAGELFF. The chain recombines TRBV30 with TRBJ2-2; unclear D gene. The CDR3 sequence is 14 residues long. The germline CDR1 and CDR2 sequences are GTSNPN and SVGIG (reference sequence). The germline V and J ends were trimmed by 2 bases and 6 bases, with 13 bases remaining between them.